This is a list of T cell receptor beta chains from one sample in a study of T cells in Graves' hyperthyroidism and ophthalmopathy. TCRdb re-derived calls from the multiplex PCR reads in MiXCR, one entry per CDR3 protein. Among about 460,000 distinct CDR3 sequences listed, approximately 23% were seen once. Material for sequencing was blood. The receptors were sampled from a woman aged 70 to 79 with Graves' ophthalmopathy. Both conserved end residues are part of each CDR3. The D gene is left open where the match is weak. For some rows the clone size is stated as once, few or many, or as a class when expanded; others skip it.

>-|-|TRBJ2-1|TRBV12-3/TRBV12-4
TGTGCCAGCAGTAATAGGGCTGATTTTGACAATGAGCAGTTCTTC
CASSNRADFDNEQFF
>-|-|TRBJ1-2|TRBV5-8
TGTGCCAGCAGCTTGGGCATATTGATCCTAAATGGCTACACCTTC
CASSLGILILNGYTF
>-|-|TRBJ2-6|TRBV7-3
TGTGCCAGCAGCCCACTGGCTGGGGCCAACGTCCTGACTTTC
CASSPLAGANVLTF
>-|-|TRBJ2-1|TRBV6-1
TGTGCCAGCAGTGGGGTCGTTTCAGGGGGGGAGCAGTTCTTC
CASSGVVSGGEQFF
>-|many|TRBJ1-1|TRBV30
TGTGCCTGGAGGCACAGGGAGGACACTGAAGCTTTCTTT
CAWRHREDTEAFF
>-|few|TRBJ2-7|TRBV11-2
TGTGCCAGCAGCTTAAGCGTTGGGGGTTCCTACGAGCAGTACTTC
CASSLSVGGSYEQYF
>-|few|TRBJ2-4|TRBV11-2
TGTGCCAGCAGCTTAGATCCGGCAGCTCAAACAAACATTCAGTACTTC
CASSLDPAAQTNIQYF
>-|-|TRBJ1-1|TRBV28
TGTGCCAGCAGTGCTACACAGGGTGAGGCTTTCTTT
CASSATQGEAFF
>-|-|TRBJ1-5|TRBV10-3
TGTGCCACCAGACAGATCGATAGCAATCAGCCCCAGCATTTT
CATRQIDSNQPQHF
>TRBD1|-|TRBJ2-3|TRBV20-1
TGCAGTGCATCTACAGGGGTTCGGGCAGATACGCAGTATTTT
CSASTGVRADTQYF
>-|-|TRBJ1-1|TRBV5-6
TGTGCCAGCAGCTTGGGTACAGATGAAGCTTTCTTT
CASSLGTDEAFF
>-|few|TRBJ1-2|TRBV5-1
TGCGCCAGCAGCCCTCGACAGGACCCCGGCTATGGCTACACCTTC
CASSPRQDPGYGYTF
>-|-|TRBJ1-2|TRBV20-1
TGCAGTGCTACGATGGATAGCTATGGCTACACCTTC
CSATMDSYGYTF
>-|few|TRBJ2-4|TRBV6-5
TGTGCCAGCAGTTATGTGAACATTCAGTACTTC
CASSYVNIQYF
>-|many|TRBJ1-5|TRBV28
TGTGCCAGCAGTTTATCCCGCGTAGGACAGCCCCAGCATTTT
CASSLSRVGQPQHF
>-|once|TRBJ1-4|TRBV7-9
TGTGCCAGCAGCTTGAGTTCGGGGATAACTAATGAAAAACTGTTTTTT
CASSLSSGITNEKLFF
>-|many|TRBJ1-1|TRBV7-9
TGTGCCAGCAGCTCAAGAGGGGTAGCGAACACTGAAGCTTTCTTT
CASSSRGVANTEAFF
>TRBD2|few|TRBJ2-3|TRBV29-1
TGCAGCGCAATAGCGGGGGGGGCAGATACGCAGTATTTT
CSAIAGGADTQYF
>-|few|TRBJ2-5|TRBV6-1
TGTGCCAGCAGATCCGGGCTAGCCCAGAGTTGGGAGACCCAGTACTTC
CASRSGLAQSWETQYF
>TRBD2|many|TRBJ2-3|TRBV10-3
TGTGCCATCAGTGGGACTAGCGGGACAGATACGCAGTATTTT
CAISGTSGTDTQYF
>TRBD1|few|TRBJ2-1|TRBV12-3/TRBV12-4
TGTGCCAGCAGTCCTTACAGGGGTTGGAATGAGCAGTTCTTC
CASSPYRGWNEQFF
>-|-|TRBJ1-3|TRBV6-2/TRBV6-3
TGTGCCAGCAGGGGGACCGCCAGCTCTGGAAACACCATATATTTT
CASRGTASSGNTIYF
>TRBD2|few|TRBJ2-2|TRBV9
TGTGCCAGCAGCCCTAGACTAGCGGAGGGGACCGGGGAGCTGTTTTTT
CASSPRLAEGTGELFF
>-|few|TRBJ2-3|TRBV7-9
TGTGCCAGCAGCTCTGACAGGATCGCAGATACGCAGTATTTT
CASSSDRIADTQYF
>TRBD2|few|TRBJ2-3|TRBV20-1
TGCAGTGCTAGATCGATCGGACTAGCGGGAGCACAGTATTTT
CSARSIGLAGAQYF
>-|-|TRBJ2-7|TRBV9
TGTGCCAGCAGCGCCACCCTAGGGGGAGGGAACCACGAGCAGTACTTC
CASSATLGGGNHEQYF
>TRBD2|-|TRBJ2-5|TRBV7-2
TGTGCCAGCAGCCGATTAGCGGGAGTAAGGGAGACCCAGTACTTC
CASSRLAGVRETQYF
>-|-|TRBJ2-1|TRBV4-1
TGCGCCAGCAGCCTCCTGGGCGTCTTGGTCAATGAGCAGTTCTTC
CASSLLGVLVNEQFF
>-|few|TRBJ1-2|TRBV6-1
TGTGCCAGCAGTAAGAGGAGGGAGTATGGCTACACCTTC
CASSKRREYGYTF
>-|-|TRBJ1-3|TRBV19
TGTGCCAGTAGTGGAGGACAGCCTGGAAACACCATATATTTT
CASSGGQPGNTIYF
>-|-|TRBJ1-1|TRBV7-9
TGTGCCAGCAGCCGACACGGTGGTGAAGCTTTCTTT
CASSRHGGEAFF
>TRBD2|-|TRBJ2-2|TRBV6-1
TGTGCCAGCAGATCCAGCGGGATAGTGGCCGGGGAGCTGTTTTTT
CASRSSGIVAGELFF
>-|few|TRBJ2-1|TRBV5-5
TGTGCCAGCAGCTTGGAGTCTAGCCCCTACAATGAGCAGTTCTTC
CASSLESSPYNEQFF
>-|-|TRBJ1-1|TRBV18
TGTGCCAGCTCACCTACGATCCGGACACGGACTGAAGCTTTCTTT
CASSPTIRTRTEAFF
>-|few|TRBJ2-1|TRBV29-1
TGCAGCGTTGAGGGCCAGCTCTACAATGAGCAGTTCTTC
CSVEGQLYNEQFF
>TRBD2|few|TRBJ2-1|TRBV15
TGTGCCACCAGCAGTAGTGGACAGCAAATAAGCGGGAGTTACAATGAGCAGTTCTTC
CATSSSGQQISGSYNEQFF
>-|-|TRBJ1-4|TRBV6-1
TGTGCCAGCAGTCCCGGACCCCTAACTAATGAAAAACTGTTTTTT
CASSPGPLTNEKLFF
>TRBD2|-|TRBJ2-2|TRBV10-3
TGTGCCACCGCGCCCGGGGGACTAGCGGGAGGTAGGGCCGGGGAGCTGTTTTTT
CATAPGGLAGGRAGELFF
>-|-|TRBJ2-5|TRBV5-1
TGCGCCAGCAGCTTGGCGACAAATCAAGAGACCCAGTACTTC
CASSLATNQETQYF
>-|-|TRBJ1-2|TRBV4-1
TGCGCCAGCAGCCAAAAGGGGCAGCTCTATGGCTACACCTTC
CASSQKGQLYGYTF
>-|few|TRBJ2-5|TRBV7-8
TGTGCCAGCAGCTGGGGACGGATGCAAGAGACCCAGTACTTC
CASSWGRMQETQYF
>-|-|TRBJ2-2|TRBV6-2/TRBV6-3
TGTGCCAGCAGTTACAGGGGCGACAACACCGGGGAGCTGTTTTTT
CASSYRGDNTGELFF